These T cell receptor beta chains were read from a single sample in a study of T cell changes during pregnancy in multiple sclerosis. Assay: immunoSEQ multiplex PCR; the TCRdb copy retains only in-frame clones and omits some. The table lists about 67,000 clones, roughly 90% of them singletons. The sample here was peripheral blood, taken in the second trimester of pregnancy. These receptors were taken from a female donor with multiple sclerosis, enrolled in a pregnancy study. CDR3s include the opening cysteine and the closing phenylalanine or tryptophan. Fields, in order: clone size, D gene, CDR3 length, V gene, J gene, CDR3 DNA, CDR3 protein. D genes are given only for firm matches. Clone size appears in some rows only: once, few, many, or a class for an expanded clone.

clone size: -; D gene: -; CDR3 length: 14; V gene: TRBV19; J gene: TRBJ2-5; CDR3 DNA: TGTGCCAGTAGTAAAAACCAGGGTTTCGAGACCCAGTACTTC; CDR3 protein: CASSKNQGFETQYF
clone size: once; D gene: -; CDR3 length: 14; V gene: TRBV7-2; J gene: TRBJ1-6; CDR3 DNA: TGTGCCAGCAGCACGAGCTCCTATAATTCACCCCTCCACTTT; CDR3 protein: CASSTSSYNSPLHF
clone size: -; D gene: -; CDR3 length: 15; V gene: TRBV7-6; J gene: TRBJ2-7; CDR3 DNA: TGTGCCAGCAGCTTAGTGAGCGGGCAAACCTACGAGCAGTACTTC; CDR3 protein: CASSLVSGQTYEQYF
clone size: few; D gene: TRBD2; CDR3 length: 16; V gene: TRBV19; J gene: TRBJ2-3; CDR3 DNA: TGTGCCAGTAGTATAGACGGGACTAGCGGCACAGATACGCAGTATTTT; CDR3 protein: CASSIDGTSGTDTQYF
clone size: once; D gene: TRBD2; CDR3 length: 14; V gene: TRBV11-3; J gene: TRBJ2-3; CDR3 DNA: TGTGCCAGCAGCTCACTCGGGGGGGCGGATACGCAGTATTTT; CDR3 protein: CASSSLGGADTQYF
clone size: -; D gene: -; CDR3 length: 16; V gene: TRBV19; J gene: TRBJ2-2; CDR3 DNA: TGTGCCAGTAGTATAGAGGCAGGGGCGAACACCGGGGAGCTGTTTTTT; CDR3 protein: CASSIEAGANTGELFF
clone size: -; D gene: -; CDR3 length: 18; V gene: TRBV11-3; J gene: TRBJ2-1; CDR3 DNA: TGTGCCAGCAGCTTAGATCAGGGTGGAACAGGCCCATACAATGAGCAGTTCTTC; CDR3 protein: CASSLDQGGTGPYNEQFF
clone size: -; D gene: -; CDR3 length: 14; V gene: TRBV7-2; J gene: TRBJ1-1; CDR3 DNA: TGTGCCAGCAGCTTCCTGACTGTGAACACTGAAGCTTTCTTT; CDR3 protein: CASSFLTVNTEAFF
clone size: -; D gene: -; CDR3 length: 16; V gene: TRBV5-6; J gene: TRBJ2-4; CDR3 DNA: TGTGCCAGCAGCCTGGGGGGAGGCCTAGCCAAAAACATTCAGTACTTC; CDR3 protein: CASSLGGGLAKNIQYF
clone size: -; D gene: TRBD2; CDR3 length: 14; V gene: TRBV5-1; J gene: TRBJ2-5; CDR3 DNA: TGCGCCAGCAGCTCTGGACTAGCGGTAGAGACCCAGTACTTC; CDR3 protein: CASSSGLAVETQYF
clone size: -; D gene: -; CDR3 length: 15; V gene: TRBV27; J gene: TRBJ2-3; CDR3 DNA: TGTGCCAGCAGTGACGCACAGGGTGGCACAGATACGCAGTATTTT; CDR3 protein: CASSDAQGGTDTQYF
clone size: -; D gene: TRBD1; CDR3 length: 17; V gene: TRBV15; J gene: TRBJ2-1; CDR3 DNA: TGTGCCACCAGCGCTCATGGTGGTGGACAGGGGGGAAATGAGCAGTTCTTC; CDR3 protein: CATSAHGGGQGGNEQFF
clone size: -; D gene: -; CDR3 length: 14; V gene: TRBV30; J gene: TRBJ1-5; CDR3 DNA: TGTGCCTGGAGTGTAACAACAGTTAATCAGCCCCAGCATTTT; CDR3 protein: CAWSVTTVNQPQHF
clone size: -; D gene: -; CDR3 length: 17; V gene: TRBV21-1; J gene: TRBJ2-5; CDR3 DNA: TGTGCCAGCAGCCCCCCGCTAGCGGTTTTTCTAGGGGAGACCCAGTACTTC; CDR3 protein: CASSPPLAVFLGETQYF
clone size: -; D gene: TRBD2; CDR3 length: 15; V gene: TRBV5-4; J gene: TRBJ2-3; CDR3 DNA: TGTGCCAGCAGCGACTCTAGCGGGGCGGCAGATACGCAGTATTTT; CDR3 protein: CASSDSSGAADTQYF
clone size: -; D gene: -; CDR3 length: 15; V gene: TRBV19; J gene: TRBJ2-7; CDR3 DNA: TGTGCCAGTAGTATAGATAGCAACAGGGCGCGGGAGCAGTACTTC; CDR3 protein: CASSIDSNRAREQYF
clone size: -; D gene: TRBD1; CDR3 length: 14; V gene: TRBV6-5; J gene: TRBJ1-2; CDR3 DNA: TGTGCCAGCAGTCTCGGGACAGGAACTTATGGCTACACCTTC; CDR3 protein: CASSLGTGTYGYTF
clone size: -; D gene: -; CDR3 length: 14; V gene: TRBV29-1; J gene: TRBJ1-2; CDR3 DNA: TGCAGCGTTGAACCCCCTGGGGGCTACTATGGCTACACCTTC; CDR3 protein: CSVEPPGGYYGYTF
clone size: -; D gene: -; CDR3 length: 14; V gene: TRBV19; J gene: TRBJ1-5; CDR3 DNA: TGTGCCAGTAGTCGGCGCCACGACATCAAGCCCCAGCATTTT; CDR3 protein: CASSRRHDIKPQHF
clone size: -; D gene: -; CDR3 length: 14; V gene: TRBV2; J gene: TRBJ1-5; CDR3 DNA: TGTGCCAGCAGTGATTTTAGAGGGAATCAGCCCCAGCATTTT; CDR3 protein: CASSDFRGNQPQHF
clone size: -; D gene: -; CDR3 length: 15; V gene: TRBV4-3; J gene: TRBJ1-5; CDR3 DNA: TGCGCCAGCAGCCAGGGATTTCAGGGTAATCAGCCCCAGCATTTT; CDR3 protein: CASSQGFQGNQPQHF
clone size: few; D gene: -; CDR3 length: 11; V gene: TRBV20-1; J gene: TRBJ1-1; CDR3 DNA: TGCAGTGCTAGTCGGAACACTGAAGCTTTCTTT; CDR3 protein: CSASRNTEAFF